The 6 T cell receptor beta chains below all came from one sample that was sequenced in a study of T cell responses to AZD1222 COVID-19 vaccine (dated by TCRdb to the early 2020s). The library was obtained by the immunoSEQ multiplex PCR assay. TCRdb limited this immuneACCESS table to in-frame rearrangements with V and J called. A share of clones is missing; checked studies link under half to unresolved V genes, and the rest is unexplained. The sample includes more than 95,000 clones, with less than 90% observed a single time. 6% to 8% of the sample belongs to the ten largest clones. This specimen's time point label, per the study, means: baseline before first vaccination. Specimen: peripheral blood, collected on day 0 of AZD1222 vaccination. These receptors came from an adult in good health.

The chain combines TRBV2 with TRBJ2-1, with D possibly matching TRBD1 (6 bases). CDR1 is SNHLY and CDR2 is FYNNEI in the germline V gene. Trimming shortened V by 7 bases and J by 7 bases, and 17 bases separated the two germline ends. CDR3 length: 14 amino acids. The CDR3 DNA follows: TGTGCCAGCATCCAGGACAGTTGGGAAAATGAGCAGTTCTTC. Its protein is CASIQDSWENEQFF.

The chain has TRBV21-1 and TRBJ2-5. TRBV21-1 is listed as a pseudogene. The CDR3 is made up of 18 amino acids. The CDR3 region has the DNA TGTGCCAGCAGCAAAGGACAGGGAGGGGTCCATAGTACGGAGACCCAGTACTTC. Protein product: CASSKGQGGVHSTETQYF.

As regards this clone: Other DNA sequences in this specimen translate into the identical CDR3. The V call is TRBV5-1, the J call TRBJ1-6; 7 nucleotides align to TRBD1. The trim removed 0 bases at V and 7 bases at J, leaving 4 bases unmatched. Germline values: CDR1 SGHRS, CDR2 YFSETQ. This CDR3 comprises 15 residues. DNA for the CDR3: TGCGCCAGCAGCTTGGACAGGGGTACGAATTCACCCCTCCACTTT. Translation: CASSLDRGTNSPLHF.

The chain carries TRBV5-4 and TRBJ1-2; the D gene is possibly TRBD1 (5 bases). Germline V CDR1 and CDR2: SGHNT, YYREEE (reference sequence). The CDR3 length is 13 residues. Trimming removed 3 bases at V and 2 bases at J, with 8 bases between. DNA for the CDR3: TGTGCCAGCAGCTCGGGGGAAAACTATGGCTACACCTTC. This translates into CASSSGENYGYTF.

This chain joins TRBV10-3 and TRBJ1-1, with TRBD1 as a possible D gene (5 bases). The germline gives CDR1 ENHRY, CDR2 SYGVKD. V was trimmed by 7 bases and J by 2 bases, leaving 17 bases between them. CDR3 length: 15 residues. This CDR3 reads CAITGSNGGNTEAFF. For the CDR3, the DNA is TGTGCCATCACCGGAAGTAATGGGGGTAACACTGAAGCTTTCTTT.

This chain joins TRBV6-6 and TRBJ1-2; D unresolved. Germline CDR1 is MNHNY and CDR2 is SVGAGI (reference sequence). Trimming removed 8 bases at V and 0 bases at J, with 10 bases between. This CDR3 is built from 13 residues. The CDR3 DNA is TGTGCCAGCCGGGTGAGGGCTAACTATGGCTACACCTTC. This codes for CASRVRANYGYTF.